Sequencing of this T cell receptor beta chain was carried out in a study of vaccination effects on CD4 cells after COVID-19. Study-wide results and limits: From healthy vaccinees, only 1 of 255 vaccine-induced clones also reacted to common cold coronaviruses.

Antigen-specific CD4+ T cells were expanded with viral peptide pools in the ViraFEST assay before sequencing. The culture ran for 9 to 11 days, and then CD4+ T cells were isolated. Nucleocapsid antibodies were negative in the vaccine recipients, who had never had SARS-CoV-2 infection. PBMC cultures contained two million cells per well, 8.5 to 10 IU/ml IL-2 and around 9.9 ug/ml peptides. At days 3 and 7, half of the medium was exchanged for IL-2 medium. This table comes from immunoSEQ multiplex PCR, and its TCRdb copy is limited to in-frame clones, with some not included. The table includes tens of thousands of clones, around 76% detected once. As to this clone: The antigen is undetermined.

Trimming took 6 bases from V and 3 from J; bases not matched to a gene: 11. The CDR3 runs to 16 residues. The germline V gene encodes CDR1 LNHDA and CDR2 SQIVND (reference sequence). Here the sequenced sample was CD4+ T cells from PBMCs cultured with HCoV-OC43 spike peptides, taken before COVID-19 vaccination. Subset of the sample: HCoV-OC43 spike overlapping peptide pool stimulation. The receptor was derived from a human donor who received a COVID-19 vaccine. V is TRBV19 and J is TRBJ1-5; 7 positions agree with TRBD1. CDR3 in amino acids: CASSPATGAFNQPQHF. In DNA, the CDR3 is TGTGCCAGTAGCCCAGCCACAGGGGCTTTCAATCAGCCCCAGCATTTT.